A selection of T cell receptor beta chains follows, all from one sample in a study of blood T cell repertoires in COVID-19. Clones were read by immunoSEQ multiplex PCR, and TCRdb kept only the in-frame ones, dropping some. The sample shows about 170,000 clones, around 79% of them seen only once. The sample comprised PBMCs or T cells enriched from blood (not recorded which). The source of these receptors is a woman aged 70-85 years in a cohort exposed to, infected with or recovered from COVID-19 (not recorded which). Both conserved end residues are part of each CDR3. The order of the fields is V gene, J gene, D gene, clone size, CDR3 DNA, CDR3 protein. A D gene is named only where the DNA matches it firmly. The size field is filled for only some rows; it gives once, few, many or a size class.

V: TRBV9
J: TRBJ2-3
D: NA
size: NA
DNA: TGTGCCAGCAGCGTAGTGGGCCAAAGCACAGATACGCAGTATTTT
CDR3: CASSVVGQSTDTQYF

V: TRBV5-1
J: TRBJ2-1
D: NA
size: few
DNA: TGCGCCAGCAGCTTAGTGTCGGGCAGGGGAGAGCAGTTCTTC
CDR3: CASSLVSGRGEQFF

V: TRBV2
J: TRBJ1-4
D: TRBD1
size: few
DNA: TGTGCCAGCAAACAGGGGAGGGAAAAACTGTTTTTT
CDR3: CASKQGREKLFF

V: TRBV7-9
J: TRBJ1-1
D: TRBD1
size: NA
DNA: TGTGCCAGCAGCTCGGGATCTTTAAGGGGGCTATCTGAAGCTTTCTTT
CDR3: CASSSGSLRGLSEAFF

V: TRBV12-3/TRBV12-4
J: TRBJ1-6
D: NA
size: few
DNA: TGTGCCAGCAGGCCGGACTCTTATTCACCCCTCCACTTT
CDR3: CASRPDSYSPLHF

V: TRBV28
J: TRBJ2-7
D: NA
size: NA
DNA: TGTGCCAGCAGTCCCCTGCACCGGGACACAGCCTACGAGCAGTACTTC
CDR3: CASSPLHRDTAYEQYF

V: TRBV4-2
J: TRBJ2-3
D: TRBD1
size: NA
DNA: TGTGCCAGCAGCCAAGGCCCAACCACTAACAGGGGGCCCATAGGTGATACGCAGTATTTT
CDR3: CASSQGPTTNRGPIGDTQYF

V: TRBV6-5
J: TRBJ2-7
D: NA
size: NA
DNA: TGTGCCAGCAGTTACAGGTTGAGGACAGAAACCTACGAGCAGTACTTC
CDR3: CASSYRLRTETYEQYF

V: TRBV30
J: TRBJ2-3
D: NA
size: NA
DNA: TGTGCCTGGAGCACGACACGTTCAAGCACAGATACGCAGTATTTT
CDR3: CAWSTTRSSTDTQYF

V: TRBV3-1/TRBV3-2
J: TRBJ2-5
D: TRBD1
size: NA
DNA: TGTGCCAGCAGCCCATCCTGGGGGACAGTCCAAGAGACCCAGTACTTC
CDR3: CASSPSWGTVQETQYF

V: TRBV5-1
J: TRBJ2-1
D: TRBD2
size: NA
DNA: TGCGCCAGCAGCCCGAGACTAGCGGGAGCATGGTCCTACAATGAGCAGTTCTTC
CDR3: CASSPRLAGAWSYNEQFF

V: TRBV15
J: TRBJ1-1
D: NA
size: NA
DNA: TGTGCCACCAGCAGAGGCTTCCGGACTGAAGCTTTCTTT
CDR3: CATSRGFRTEAFF

V: TRBV7-2
J: TRBJ2-5
D: TRBD2
size: NA
DNA: TGTGCCAGCAGCTTAGGATTGGGGGAGGGGCAGGAGACCCAGTACTTC
CDR3: CASSLGLGEGQETQYF

V: TRBV28
J: TRBJ1-2
D: NA
size: NA
DNA: TGTGCCAGCACTTATGGGGGGGGGCAGCGGGACTATGGCTACACCTTC
CDR3: CASTYGGGQRDYGYTF

V: TRBV25-1
J: TRBJ2-1
D: NA
size: NA
DNA: TGTGCCAGCAGGTACCGCAGTCTGGATGAGCAGTTCTTC
CDR3: CASRYRSLDEQFF

V: TRBV11-3
J: TRBJ2-3
D: TRBD1
size: NA
DNA: TGTGCCAGCAGCCCTCGGACAGGGGGGACGTCAGATACGCAGTATTTT
CDR3: CASSPRTGGTSDTQYF

V: TRBV5-1
J: TRBJ2-2
D: TRBD2
size: few
DNA: TGCGCCAGCAGCTTGGGACTAGCGGGGACCGGGGAGCTGTTTTTT
CDR3: CASSLGLAGTGELFF

V: TRBV5-1
J: TRBJ2-7
D: TRBD2
size: NA
DNA: TGCGCCAGCAGCCTCAATAGCGGGAGCTCCTACGAGCAGTACTTC
CDR3: CASSLNSGSSYEQYF

V: TRBV18
J: TRBJ1-1
D: NA
size: NA
DNA: TGTGCCAGCTCACCCGTCAAGCCCAATACAGGGCGCCTCGAAGCTTTCTTT
CDR3: CASSPVKPNTGRLEAFF

V: TRBV28
J: TRBJ2-1
D: TRBD2
size: NA
DNA: TGTGCCAGCAGCTTTAGCGGGAGGTACAATGAGCAGTTCTTC
CDR3: CASSFSGRYNEQFF

V: TRBV2
J: TRBJ2-5
D: NA
size: medium-sized
DNA: TGTGCCAGCAGTGAGGGCATCGGGGTGGAGACCCAGTACTTC
CDR3: CASSEGIGVETQYF

V: TRBV10-3
J: TRBJ2-7
D: TRBD2
size: NA
DNA: TGTGCCATCGGGAGGGCGGGTCCCTACGAGCAGTACTTC
CDR3: CAIGRAGPYEQYF

V: TRBV29-1
J: TRBJ2-1
D: NA
size: few
DNA: TGCAGCGTTAGGGGTGGCGGGAACTACAATGAGCAGTTCTTC
CDR3: CSVRGGGNYNEQFF

V: TRBV5-4
J: TRBJ2-3
D: TRBD2
size: NA
DNA: TGTGCCAGCAGCTCCCGGACAGAAACTAGGACTAGCGGAAGCACAGATACGCAGTATTTT
CDR3: CASSSRTETRTSGSTDTQYF

V: TRBV18
J: TRBJ2-1
D: NA
size: NA
DNA: TGTGCCAGCTCACCACCAAGCGTTAGCTCCTACAATGAGCAGTTCTTC
CDR3: CASSPPSVSSYNEQFF

V: TRBV7-3
J: TRBJ2-2
D: NA
size: NA
DNA: TGTGCCAGCAGCTTACGGGTTAACACCGGGGAGCTGTTTTTT
CDR3: CASSLRVNTGELFF

V: TRBV29-1
J: TRBJ1-1
D: TRBD1
size: NA
DNA: TGCAGCGCCAAAACAGGGGCAATATCGAACACTGAAGCTTTCTTT
CDR3: CSAKTGAISNTEAFF

V: TRBV18
J: TRBJ1-3
D: NA
size: once
DNA: TGTGCCAGCTCTCGGGACATAAGAAACACCATATATTTT
CDR3: CASSRDIRNTIYF

V: TRBV28
J: TRBJ2-7
D: NA
size: few
DNA: TGTGCCAGCAGTCATCCCACCCGACAGGTCGAGCAGTACTTC
CDR3: CASSHPTRQVEQYF

V: TRBV5-1
J: TRBJ1-4
D: TRBD1
size: NA
DNA: TGCGCCAGCAGCTTGGCACAGGGGGCGGGAGAAAAACTGTTTTTT
CDR3: CASSLAQGAGEKLFF

V: TRBV18
J: TRBJ2-7
D: TRBD2
size: few
DNA: TGTGCCAGCTCACCACCGGGACTAGCGGGAGGGACCTACGAGCAGTACTTC
CDR3: CASSPPGLAGGTYEQYF